The entry below gives a single T cell receptor (beta chain) sequence along with its context. Its specificity is not known. Libraries were made from TCR beta cDNA, and they carried unique molecular identifiers. A population of about 1 to 11 million T cells gave rise to about 500,000 cDNA molecules. MiXCR was run by TCRdb on the PCR reads, yielding one entry per CDR3 protein. The sample includes hundreds of thousands of distinct CDR3 sequences, 25% to 30% of them seen just once. These data belong to a study of post-analysis software for immune sequencing data. Study context: Multiple sclerosis in the patients followed relapsing-remitting, secondary progressive and progressive-relapsing courses. Broader study findings: Roughly 5 TRBV segments occurring more often in patients than controls included TRBV5-6, TRBV5-1 and TRBV20-1. A significant reduction in normalized Chao1 diversity was observed in multiple sclerosis patients versus controls. F measure clustering grouped samples strongly by preparation batch.

The ends were cut back, 2 bases at V and 5 bases at J, with 18 bases in the middle. CDR1 ENHRY and CDR2 SYGVKD come from the germline V gene. CDR3 length: 17 residues. The sample taken for sequencing was blood. The genes are TRBV10-3 and TRBJ2-2, with D perhaps TRBD1 (6 bases). The sequence derives from a girl aged 5 to 17 with multiple sclerosis. In DNA, the CDR3 is TGTGCCATCAGTGAGAGCTTCGCAGGGGCTAGGACCGGGGAGCTGTTTTTT. Encoded protein: CAISESFAGARTGELFF.